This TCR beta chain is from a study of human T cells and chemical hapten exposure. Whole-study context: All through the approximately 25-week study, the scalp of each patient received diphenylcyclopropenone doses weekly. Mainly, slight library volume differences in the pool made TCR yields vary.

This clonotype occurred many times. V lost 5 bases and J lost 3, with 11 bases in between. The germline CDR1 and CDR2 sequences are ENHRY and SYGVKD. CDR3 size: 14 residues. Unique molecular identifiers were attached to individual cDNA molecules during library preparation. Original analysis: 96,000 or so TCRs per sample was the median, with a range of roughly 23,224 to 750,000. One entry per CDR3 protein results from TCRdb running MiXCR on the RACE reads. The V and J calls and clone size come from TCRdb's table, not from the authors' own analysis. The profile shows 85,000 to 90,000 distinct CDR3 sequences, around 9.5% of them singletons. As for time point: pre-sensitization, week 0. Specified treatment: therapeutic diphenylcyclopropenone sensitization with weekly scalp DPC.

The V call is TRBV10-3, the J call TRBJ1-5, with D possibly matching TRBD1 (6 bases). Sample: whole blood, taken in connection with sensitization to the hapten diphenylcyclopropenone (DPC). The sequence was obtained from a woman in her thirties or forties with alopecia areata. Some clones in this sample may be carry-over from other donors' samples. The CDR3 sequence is CAISLTGPNQPQHF. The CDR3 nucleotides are TGTGCCATCAGTCTCACAGGGCCCAATCAGCCCCAGCATTTT.